These 31 T cell receptor beta chains were all obtained from the same sample, sequenced in a study of cytomegalovirus exposure and HLA in healthy donors. The PCR was carried out with 60 Vbeta primers and 13 Jbeta primers. Here immunoSEQ multiplex PCR was the method, and the copy in TCRdb shows in-frame clones only, minus some. The data contain 150,000 to 200,000 clones, over 75% of them singletons. The sample consisted of PBMCs. These receptors came from a woman aged 45-60 years in good health and CMV-seronegative.

The rearrangement links TRBV14 to TRBJ2-7, with 11 bases fitting TRBD2. Trimming at V came to 5 bases and at J to 2 bases, leaving 14 bases not matched to a gene. This CDR3 region has 18 residues. Germline V gene sequence: CDR1 SGHDN, CDR2 FVKESK. This CDR3 is CASSTQTSGTEKTYEQYF. The CDR3 nucleotides read TGTGCCAGCAGCACCCAGACTAGCGGGACAGAGAAAACCTACGAGCAGTACTTC. Using reference TRBV14 and TRBJ2-7 for the parts outside the CDR3, the full variable domain is EAGVTQFPSHSVIEKGQTVTLRCDPISGHDNLYWYRRVMGKEIKFLLHFVKESKQDESGMPNNRFLAERTGGTYSTLKVQPAELEDSGVYFCASSTQTSGTEKTYEQYFGPGTRLTVT.

The chain joins TRBV28 to TRBJ1-2, with D maybe TRBD1 (5 bases). CDR3 size: 13 residues. Germline V gene sequence: CDR1 MDHEN, CDR2 SYDVKM. V lost 2 bases to trimming and J lost 6 bases, with 10 bases between them. The CDR3 loop is CASSLQGVDGYTF. The CDR3 coding sequence is TGTGCCAGCAGTTTACAAGGGGTCGATGGCTACACCTTC.

This clone appeared a single time. The CDR3 loop reads CASSLVTRVSPPYGGGYTF. The CDR3 nucleotides are TGTGCCAGCAGCTTAGTTACCAGGGTCTCCCCCCCCTATGGTGGCGGCTACACCTTC. This chain connects TRBV7-9 to TRBJ1-2; tentative D call: TRBD1 (5 bases). There are 19 residues in the CDR3. V lost 1 base and J 8 bases, leaving 29 bases between the germline ends. The germline CDR1 and CDR2 sequences are SEHNR and FQNEAQ (reference sequence).

In its sample, this clone was seen once. V is TRBV18 and J is TRBJ2-4; 8 bases are shared with TRBD1. CDR3 length: 13 residues. CDR1 and CDR2 from the germline V gene are KGHSH and LQKENI. The ends lost 5 bases at V and 5 bases at J; junction bases unmatched: 2. The CDR3 loop reads CASSLGQENIQYF. CDR3 sequence (DNA): TGTGCCAGCTCATTGGGACAGGAAAACATTCAGTACTTC.

The V and J genes are TRBV28 and TRBJ1-2, with 9 bases aligning to TRBD1. J was trimmed by 7 bases and V by 7 bases; bases with no gene match: 10. The germline V gene has CDR1 MDHEN and CDR2 SYDVKM. The CDR3 extends over 14 amino acids. The CDR3 nucleotides read TGTGCCAGCAAAATACAGGGGGCGCGGGTTGGCTACACCTTC. It codes for CASKIQGARVGYTF.

This chain joins TRBV7-3 and TRBJ2-1; 12 bases map to TRBD2. The CDR3 loop spans 16 amino acids. The germline gives CDR1 SGHTA, CDR2 FQGTGA. V dropped 0 bases and J dropped 8; count of bases not matched to a gene: 5. CDR3 residues: CASSLTRLAGADEQFF. In nucleotides, the CDR3 is TGTGCCAGCAGCTTAACTCGACTAGCGGGAGCCGATGAGCAGTTCTTC.

This chain links TRBV6-6 with TRBJ1-1; 9 nucleotides line up with TRBD1. The CDR3 covers 16 residues. The ends lost 5 bases at V and 4 bases at J; junction bases unmatched: 11. CDR1 and CDR2 from the germline V gene are MNHNY and SVGAGI (reference sequence). The CDR3 spells CASSPGGGQGGTEAFF. In DNA form, the CDR3 reads TGTGCCAGCAGTCCGGGAGGGGGACAGGGTGGCACTGAAGCTTTCTTT.

V usage is TRBV2 and J usage is TRBJ2-5, with D possibly TRBD1 on 6 matching bases. This CDR3 comprises 13 residues. Germline V gene lookup returns CDR1 SNHLY and CDR2 FYNNEI. Deletions cut 5 bases from V and 2 bases from J, with 9 bases between. CDR3 sequence: CASSRQAQETQYF. In nucleotides, the CDR3 is TGTGCCAGCAGTCGACAGGCTCAAGAGACCCAGTACTTC.

CDR3 protein: CASSGGGGIGFGYTF. CDR3 sequence (DNA): TGTGCCAGCAGTGGAGGGGGGGGAATAGGATTTGGCTACACCTTC. The chain recombines TRBV6-1 with TRBJ1-2, with a weak D call TRBD1 (6 bases). This CDR3 has 15 residues. Germline V CDR1 and CDR2: MNHNS, SASEGT. Trimming stripped 4 bases from V and 7 bases from J, with 19 bases between.

The gene calls are TRBV19 and TRBJ1-5; D is possibly TRBD1 (5 bases). Germline values: CDR1 LNHDA, CDR2 SQIVND (reference sequence). This CDR3 region has 16 residues. With 4 bases removed from V and 2 bases from J, the gap between germline ends came to 15 bases. Written as DNA, the CDR3 is TGTGCCAGTAGTAGGGGCGCGGTACAGGGCAATCAGCCCCAGCATTTT. Translating it yields CASSRGAVQGNQPQHF.

This clone was seen just once. The J gene is TRBJ1-2, the V gene TRBV4-3, with D maybe TRBD1 (5 bases). This CDR3 contains 11 residues. The V end was cut by 5 bases, the J end by 4 bases, with 5 bases between. CDR1 LGHNA and CDR2 YSLEER come from the germline V gene. This CDR3 is CASSTGYGYTF. DNA of the CDR3: TGCGCCAGCAGCACAGGCTATGGCTACACCTTC.

To note about this clone: The junction departs from germline at one end; a sequencing error may be responsible. The genes are TRBV7-9 and TRBJ1-5; D is perhaps TRBD1 (6 bases). The CDR3 runs 12 residues. Germline CDR1 SEHNR, CDR2 FQNEAQ (reference sequence). The CDR3: CSSSLQGQPQHF. CDR3 DNA: TGTTCCAGCAGCTTACAGGGTCAGCCCCAGCATTTT. The full variable domain, completed using reference TRBV7-9 and TRBJ1-5, is DTGVSQNPRHKITKRGQNVTFRCDPISEHNRLYWYRQTLGQGPEFLTYFQNEAQLEKSRLLSDRFSAERPKGSFSTLEIQRTEQGDSAMYLCSSSLQGQPQHFGDGTRLSIL.

This clone was seen a few times. The J gene is TRBJ2-6, the V gene TRBV9; maybe TRBD1 (6 bases). The CDR3 is made up of 13 amino acids. With 3 bases removed from V and 9 bases from J, the gap between germline ends came to 10 bases. Germline CDR1 and CDR2: SGDLS and YYNGEE. CDR3 loop: CASSGGQSNVLTF. Written as DNA, the CDR3 is TGTGCCAGCAGCGGCGGACAGAGCAACGTCCTGACTTTC. Variable domain in full (rest from reference TRBV9 and TRBJ2-6): DSGVTQTPKHLITATGQRVTLRCSPRSGDLSVYWYQQSLDQGLQFLIQYYNGEERAKGNILERFSAQQFPDLHSELNLSSLELGDSALYFCASSGGQSNVLTFGAGSRLTVL.

The chain carries TRBV19 and TRBJ2-3; possibly TRBD1 for D (5 bases). Germline values: CDR1 LNHDA, CDR2 SQIVND (reference sequence). V shed 5 bases and J shed 9 bases, with 24 bases lying between them. CDR3 length: 16 residues. CDR3 in amino acids: CASSSVGDRARGTQYF. For the CDR3, the DNA is TGTGCCAGTAGTTCGGTAGGAGACCGCGCTAGGGGCACGCAGTATTTT.

This clone occurred once. This sequence joins TRBV7-3 and TRBJ2-1; 9 bases line up with TRBD2. The germline V gene encodes CDR1 SGHTA and CDR2 FQGTGA. The CDR3 consists of 21 residues. The V segment lost 5 bases and the J segment 0 bases; nucleotides outside the gene matches: 20. CDR3 sequence reads: CASSRTTGTSNPQSSYNEQFF. The CDR3 DNA reads TGTGCCAGCAGCCGGACTACCGGGACTAGCAACCCTCAAAGCTCCTACAATGAGCAGTTCTTC.

This clone has a single count. The gene calls are TRBV4-2 and TRBJ1-3, with TRBD1 matching over 7 bases. The CDR3 runs 15 residues. Germline loops: CDR1 LGHNA, CDR2 YNFKEQ. Trimming at V came to 4 bases and at J to 4 bases, leaving 7 bases not matched to a gene. In DNA form, the CDR3 reads TGTGCCAGCAGCCCAGATAGGACAGGCGGAAACACCATATATTTT. It yields the protein CASSPDRTGGNTIYF.

This clone was found a few times. The chain employs TRBV13 and TRBJ1-1; D is unresolved. The CDR3 runs to 15 residues. Germline V gene sequence: CDR1 PRHDT, CDR2 FYEKMQ (reference sequence). Trimming removed 5 bases at V and 3 bases at J, with 16 bases between. The CDR3 loop reads CASSDKGGGHTEAFF. CDR3 DNA sequence: TGTGCCAGCAGCGATAAGGGAGGAGGACACACTGAAGCTTTCTTT. Full variable domain (rest looked up from reference TRBV13 and TRBJ1-1): AAGVIQSPRHLIKEKRETATLKCYPIPRHDTVYWYQQGPGQDPQFLISFYEKMQSDKGSIPDRFSAQQFSDYHSELNMSSLELGDSALYFCASSDKGGGHTEAFFGQGTRLTVV.

This CDR3 is CASSSYGYTF. CDR3 nucleotide sequence: TGTGCCAGCAGTTCTTATGGCTACACCTTC. The chain couples TRBV28 to TRBJ1-2, with unresolved D. The V end was cut by 4 bases, the J end by 5 bases, with 2 bases between. Germline V gives CDR1 MDHEN, CDR2 SYDVKM. The CDR3 contains 10 residues.

This clone was found once. The chain employs TRBV14 and TRBJ1-2; the D gene is possibly TRBD1 (5 bases). This CDR3 spans 14 amino acids. Germline-derived CDR1 and CDR2 are SGHDN and FVKESK. V was pared by 5 bases and J by 7 bases, with 17 bases between. For the CDR3, the DNA is TGTGCCAGCAGCGAAGGGCTACAGGCCTCTGGCTACACCTTC. Amino acid sequence: CASSEGLQASGYTF.

This chain links TRBV19 with TRBJ1-1; D is undetermined. The CDR3 spans 13 residues. CDR1 is LNHDA and CDR2 is SQIVND in the germline V gene (reference sequence). V shed 7 bases and J shed 3 bases, with 12 bases lying between them. CDR3 DNA: TGTGCCAGTAAGGTGGCGAGGGACACTGAAGCTTTCTTT. It is translated as CASKVARDTEAFF.

The rearrangement uses TRBV11-2 and TRBJ1-2; 9 bases are shared with TRBD1. Germline trimming cut 4 bases from V and 10 bases from J; bases unmatched to any gene: 10. Per germline, CDR1 SGHAT and CDR2 FQNNGV. The CDR3 has 14 amino acids. The CDR3 DNA reads TGTGCCAGCAGCTCGACATCCGGGACAGGGTACTACACCTTC. It codes for CASSSTSGTGYYTF.

This chain links TRBV2 with TRBJ1-4; D is possibly TRBD1 (5 bases). This CDR3 is 13 amino acids long. CDR1 and CDR2 from the germline V gene are SNHLY and FYNNEI. V was shortened by 8 bases and J by 3 bases, with 10 bases between the two germline ends. This chain's CDR3 is CASQDTANEKLFF. For the CDR3, the DNA is TGTGCCAGCCAGGACACGGCTAATGAAAAACTGTTTTTT.

The chain uses TRBV6-5 and TRBJ2-3; the match to TRBD2 covers 12 bases. The V and J ends lost 4 bases and 7 bases, in that order; junction bases with no gene match: 9. Germline-derived CDR1 and CDR2 are MNHEY and SVGAGI. CDR3 size: 16 residues. The DNA of the CDR3 is TGTGCCAGCAGTTCCCGACTAGCGGGAGTAGTAAATACGCAGTATTTT. Encoded protein: CASSSRLAGVVNTQYF.

A single count supports this clone. The gene calls are TRBV27 and TRBJ1-4; no clear D gene. Trimming removed 8 bases from V and 8 bases from J, with 9 bases in between. Germline V gene data show CDR1 as MNHEY and CDR2 as SMNVEV (reference sequence). This CDR3 comprises 11 residues. Written as DNA, the CDR3 is TGTGCCAGCGGTTGGAGGGAAAAACTGTTTTTT. Amino acid sequence: CASGWREKLFF.

The chain uses TRBV19 and TRBJ2-1; 8 positions match TRBD2. This CDR3 has 16 residues. V was clipped by 5 bases and J by 0 bases; unmatched bases: 6. The germline gives CDR1 LNHDA, CDR2 SQIVND (reference sequence). The CDR3 reads CASSQIAGNSYNEQFF. The CDR3 bases are TGTGCCAGTAGTCAAATAGCGGGGAACTCCTACAATGAGCAGTTCTTC.

The chain uses TRBV9 and TRBJ2-3, with TRBD2 matching 12 bases. V lost 2 bases to trimming and J lost 5 bases; unmatched junction nucleotides: 3. CDR3 length: 15 residues. Germline CDR1 and CDR2: SGDLS and YYNGEE. The CDR3 loop reads CASSVTSGRQDTQYF. CDR3 bases: TGTGCCAGCAGCGTTACTAGCGGGAGGCAAGATACGCAGTATTTT.

This CDR3 reads CASSVRTGPTYEQYF. The CDR3 DNA follows: TGTGCCAGCAGTGTGCGGACAGGGCCTACCTACGAGCAGTACTTC. This chain joins TRBV6-1 and TRBJ2-7; 8 bases fit TRBD1. Germline lookup yields CDR1 MNHNS and CDR2 SASEGT. J lost 2 bases, V lost 4 bases, and 7 bases had no gene match. This CDR3 contains 15 residues.

The CDR3 sequence: CASSLKHPGGYEQYF. The DNA for the CDR3 is TGCGCCAGCAGCCTAAAGCACCCAGGGGGCTACGAGCAGTACTTC. The V gene is TRBV4-1, the J gene TRBJ2-7; 7 bases are shared with TRBD1. Germline V gene data show CDR1 as MGHRA and CDR2 as YSYEKL. This CDR3 contains 15 residues. With V trimmed by 4 bases and J by 3 bases, 9 bases remained unmatched.

The rearrangement joins TRBV11-2 to TRBJ2-3, with a tentative D call TRBD2 (6 bases). Germline CDR1 SGHAT, CDR2 FQNNGV. Trimming removed 8 bases at V and 4 bases at J, with 13 bases between. The CDR3 length is 13 residues. The CDR3 loop is CASAGGLSDTQYF. CDR3 coding DNA: TGTGCCAGCGCTGGGGGGTTGTCAGATACGCAGTATTTT.

J is TRBJ2-7 and V is TRBV18, with a weak D call TRBD1 (7 bases). This CDR3 has 14 amino acids. V dropped 5 bases and J dropped 3 bases, with 14 bases sitting between them. CDR1 and CDR2 from the germline V gene are KGHSH and LQKENI. The CDR3 region has the DNA TGTGCCAGCTCAGAAGGCCAGGGGGGCTACGAGCAGTACTTC. It translates to CASSEGQGGYEQYF.

V gene TRBV28 combines with J gene TRBJ2-2; a weak D match, TRBD1 (6 bases). This CDR3 has 16 amino acids. Trimming removed 3 bases from V and 4 bases from J, with 15 bases in between. Germline V gene sequence: CDR1 MDHEN, CDR2 SYDVKM. CDR3 sequence (DNA): TGTGCCAGCAGTTTGTCGCAGGGGTCCACCACCGGGGAGCTGTTTTTT. Its translation is CASSLSQGSTTGELFF.